The 8 T cell receptor beta chains below all came from one sample that was sequenced in a study of blood T cell repertoires in COVID-19. TCRdb's table, derived via immunoSEQ multiplex PCR, lists solely in-frame clones and lacks some. The sample carries fewer than 300,000 clones, 85% to 90% recorded once. Sequencing was performed on peripheral blood. Every receptor here comes from a woman aged 45 to 65 with COVID-19, enrolled during active disease.

This clone was observed once. The gene calls are TRBV6-5 and TRBJ1-1, with 10 nucleotides matching TRBD1. The CDR3 is 13 residues long. V lost 2 bases, J lost 8 bases, and 2 bases stayed unmatched. Germline V gene lookup returns CDR1 MNHEY and CDR2 SVGAGI. The CDR3 region is CASSYGTGVEAFF. The CDR3, as DNA: TGTGCCAGCAGTTACGGGACAGGGGTCGAAGCTTTCTTT.

This chain joins TRBV20-1 and TRBJ2-5; D gene ambiguous. The CDR3 consists of 10 residues. Germline CDR1 and CDR2: DFQATT and SNEGSKA (reference sequence). V was shortened by 3 bases and J by 7 bases, with 6 bases between the two germline ends. CDR3: CSARRGTQYF. CDR3 nucleotides: TGCAGTGCTAGGAGAGGGACCCAGTACTTC.

This clone was observed once. The chain joins TRBV18 to TRBJ2-1, with 8 bases matching TRBD2. Trimming at V came to 1 base and at J to 10 bases, leaving 12 bases not matched to a gene. Germline CDR1 and CDR2: KGHSH and LQKENI. The CDR3 is 16 amino acids. In DNA, the CDR3 is TGTGCCAGCTCACCACTGATTAGCGGGGCTTTTGGGGAGCAGTTCTTC. Amino acids: CASSPLISGAFGEQFF. Complete variable domain (other parts from reference TRBV18 and TRBJ2-1): NAGVMQNPRHLVRRRGQEARLRCSPMKGHSHVYWYRQLPEEGLKFMVYLQKENIIDESGMPKERFSAEFPKEGPSILRIQQVVRGDSAAYFCASSPLISGAFGEQFFGPGTRLTVL.

The chain links TRBV5-6 to TRBJ2-1; 8 bases map to TRBD2. Trimming removed 1 base from V and 3 bases from J; junction bases left unmatched: 3. Germline loops: CDR1 SGHDT, CDR2 YYEEEE. The length of the CDR3 is 15 residues. The CDR3 DNA reads TGTGCCAGCAGCTTGCTCGGGAGGGACTACAATGAGCAGTTCTTC. Its translation: CASSLLGRDYNEQFF.

DNA for the CDR3: TGTGCCAGCAGTTCTCCAGACAGATATGGCTACACCTTC. Protein product: CASSSPDRYGYTF. The rearrangement uses TRBV6-6 and TRBJ1-2; D possibly corresponds to TRBD1 (5 bases). Deletions cut 4 bases from V and 5 bases from J, with 11 bases between. CDR3 length equals 13 residues. Germline V gene sequence: CDR1 MNHNY, CDR2 SVGAGI (reference sequence).

This rearrangement joins TRBV27 to TRBJ2-1; 8 bases agree with TRBD2. Germline CDR1 MNHEY, CDR2 SMNVEV (reference sequence). This CDR3 comprises 16 residues. The V and J ends lost 0 bases and 4 bases, in that order; junction bases with no gene match: 5. The CDR3 is CASSLSSGSFYNEQFF. DNA for the CDR3: TGTGCCAGCAGTTTATCGAGCGGGAGCTTTTACAATGAGCAGTTCTTC.

This clone was counted a single time. This chain links TRBV19 with TRBJ1-1, with a tentative D call TRBD1 (6 bases). CDR3 length: 12 residues. V dropped 4 bases and J dropped 7 bases, with 10 bases sitting between them. CDR1 and CDR2 (germline): LNHDA, SQIVND (reference sequence). The CDR3 spells CASSTGQLEAFF. The CDR3 DNA reads TGTGCCAGTAGTACCGGACAGCTTGAAGCTTTCTTT.

CDR3 in amino acids: CASSLDRGGETQYF. For the CDR3, the DNA is TGTGCCAGCAGCCTCGACAGGGGGGGTGAGACCCAGTACTTC. The chain carries TRBV9 and TRBJ2-5; 9 positions agree with TRBD1. The CDR3 is 14 residues long. Germline lookup yields CDR1 SGDLS and CDR2 YYNGEE. Trimming cost V 4 bases and J 5 bases; bases outside gene matches: 6.